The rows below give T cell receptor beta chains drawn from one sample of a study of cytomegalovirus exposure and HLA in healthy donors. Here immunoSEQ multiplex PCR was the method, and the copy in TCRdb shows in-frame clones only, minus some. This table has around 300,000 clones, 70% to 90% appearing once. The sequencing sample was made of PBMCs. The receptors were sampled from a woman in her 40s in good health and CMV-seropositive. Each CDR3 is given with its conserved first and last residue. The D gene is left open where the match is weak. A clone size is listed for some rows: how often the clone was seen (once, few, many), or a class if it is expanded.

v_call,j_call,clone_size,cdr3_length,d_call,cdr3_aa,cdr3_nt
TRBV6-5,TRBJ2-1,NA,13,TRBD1,CASSGTGANEQFF,TGTGCCAGCAGTGGGACAGGGGCCAATGAGCAGTTCTTC
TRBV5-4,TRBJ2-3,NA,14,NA,CASEGDPSTDTQYF,TGTGCCAGCGAGGGGGACCCTAGCACAGATACGCAGTATTTT
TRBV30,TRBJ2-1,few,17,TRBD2,CAWSVFVLAGGRNEQFF,TGTGCCTGGAGTGTATTTGTACTAGCGGGAGGGAGGAATGAGCAGTTCTTC
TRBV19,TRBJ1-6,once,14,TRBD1,CASSTGTENSPLHF,TGTGCCAGTAGTACTGGGACAGAAAATTCACCCCTCCACTTT
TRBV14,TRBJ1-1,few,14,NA,CASTPGGAYTEAFF,TGTGCCAGCACCCCCGGAGGGGCTTACACTGAAGCTTTCTTT
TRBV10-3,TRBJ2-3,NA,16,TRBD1,CAISERGQTSTDTQYF,TGTGCCATCAGTGAGCGGGGACAGACTAGCACAGATACGCAGTATTTT
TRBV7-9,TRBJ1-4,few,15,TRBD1,CASSINRGQIEKLFF,TGTGCCAGCAGCATCAACAGGGGGCAGATTGAAAAACTGTTTTTT
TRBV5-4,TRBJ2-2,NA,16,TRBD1,CASSPSGRGFTGELFF,TGTGCCAGCAGCCCTTCTGGCAGGGGGTTCACCGGGGAGCTGTTTTTT
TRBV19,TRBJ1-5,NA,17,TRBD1,CASSLNSGTAQNQPQHF,TGTGCCAGTAGCTTAAACTCCGGGACAGCGCAAAATCAGCCCCAGCATTTT
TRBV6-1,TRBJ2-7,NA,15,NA,CASSDNRAVAYEQYF,TGTGCCAGCAGTGACAACCGAGCGGTGGCCTACGAGCAGTACTTC
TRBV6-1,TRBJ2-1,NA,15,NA,CASSVEGASYNEQFF,TGTGCCAGCAGTGTAGAAGGGGCTAGCTACAATGAGCAGTTCTTC
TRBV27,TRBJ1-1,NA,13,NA,CASSLFRGTEAFF,TGTGCCAGCAGTTTATTTCGGGGAACTGAAGCTTTCTTT
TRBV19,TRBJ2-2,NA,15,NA,CASRDGTVNTGELFF,TGTGCCAGTAGGGATGGGACTGTGAACACCGGGGAGCTGTTTTTT
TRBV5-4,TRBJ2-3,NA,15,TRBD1,CASSTPEGASDTQYF,TGTGCCAGCAGCACGCCTGAGGGGGCATCGGATACGCAGTATTTT
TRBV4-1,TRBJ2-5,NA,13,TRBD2,CASSLWGGETQYF,TGCGCCAGCAGCCTTTGGGGGGGGGAGACCCAGTACTTC
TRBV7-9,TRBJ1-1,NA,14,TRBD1,CASLPDRESGEAFF,TGTGCCAGCCTCCCGGACAGGGAATCAGGTGAGGCTTTCTTT